This record looks at one T cell receptor beta chain sequence and its context. Its antigen is not known. CDR1 and CDR2 (germline): MNHEY, SMNVEV (reference sequence). Trimming pared 3 bases from V and 4 bases from J, leaving 10 bases between. CDR3 length: 13 residues. This sample is part of a study of cytomegalovirus exposure and HLA in healthy donors. Overall study results and limits: Some public TCRs appeared in many individuals, while most sequences were rare.

The study ran its PCR with 60 Vbeta and 13 Jbeta primers. This table comes from immunoSEQ multiplex PCR, and its TCRdb copy is limited to in-frame clones, with some not included. The sample has fewer than 150,000 clones; around 68% are singletons. Sequencing was carried out using PBMCs. The V gene is TRBV27, the J gene TRBJ2-7; perhaps TRBD1 as D (6 bases). The TCR originated in a woman aged 40 to 50 in good health and CMV-seropositive. In DNA, the CDR3 is TGTGCCAGCAGTTTGGGGGCAGCTTACGAGCAGTACTTC. As protein: CASSLGAAYEQYF.